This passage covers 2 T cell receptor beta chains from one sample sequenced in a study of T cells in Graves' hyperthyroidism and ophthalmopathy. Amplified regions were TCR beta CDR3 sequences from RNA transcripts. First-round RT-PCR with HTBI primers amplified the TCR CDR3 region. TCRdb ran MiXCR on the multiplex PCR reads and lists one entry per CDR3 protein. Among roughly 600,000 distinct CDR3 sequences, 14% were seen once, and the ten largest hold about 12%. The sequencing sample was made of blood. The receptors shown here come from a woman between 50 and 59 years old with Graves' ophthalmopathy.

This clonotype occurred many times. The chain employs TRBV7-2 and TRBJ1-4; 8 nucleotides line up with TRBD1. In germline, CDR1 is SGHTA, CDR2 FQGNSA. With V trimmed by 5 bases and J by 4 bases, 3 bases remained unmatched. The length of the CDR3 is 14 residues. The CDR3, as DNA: TGTGCCAGCAGCACGGACAGGGTTAATGAAAAACTGTTTTTT. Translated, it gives CASSTDRVNEKLFF. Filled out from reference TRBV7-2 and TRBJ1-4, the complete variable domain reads GAGVSQSPSNKVTEKGKDVELRCDPISGHTALYWYRQSLGQGLEFLIYFQGNSAPDKSGLPSDRFSAERTGGSVSTLTIQRTQQEDSAVYLCASSTDRVNEKLFFGSGTQLSVL.

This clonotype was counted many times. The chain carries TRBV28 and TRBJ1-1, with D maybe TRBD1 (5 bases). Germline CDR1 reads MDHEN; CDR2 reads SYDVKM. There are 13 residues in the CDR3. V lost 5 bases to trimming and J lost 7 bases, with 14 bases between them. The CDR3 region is CASSLTVGIEAFF. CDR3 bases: TGTGCCAGCAGTCTGACAGTAGGGATTGAAGCTTTCTTT.